The rows below give T cell receptor beta chains drawn from one sample of a study of cytomegalovirus exposure and HLA in healthy donors. Profiled with immunoSEQ multiplex PCR; TCRdb holds only in-frame clones, not every one. Among around 150,000 clones listed, less than 80% were seen once. The sequenced material came from PBMCs. These receptors were obtained from a man aged 35 to 55 in good health and CMV-seropositive. Each CDR3 is given with its conserved first and last residue. D genes are given only for firm matches. The size entry is marked missing in some rows and otherwise reads once, few, many or a size class.

CDR3 length	D gene	V gene	J gene	clone size	CDR3 protein	CDR3 DNA
16	TRBD1	TRBV18	TRBJ1-1	-	CASSPDREGAGTEAFF	TGTGCCAGCTCACCAGACAGGGAAGGAGCGGGCACTGAAGCTTTCTTT
13	TRBD1	TRBV7-2	TRBJ2-7	few	CASSPGQGRRQYF	TGTGCCAGCAGCCCCGGACAGGGGAGACGGCAGTACTTC
13	TRBD2	TRBV7-3	TRBJ2-1	-	CASSLSSGREQFF	TGTGCCAGCAGCTTATCTAGCGGGAGGGAGCAGTTCTTC
13	-	TRBV4-1	TRBJ2-7	once	CASSQELAVGQYF	TGCGCCAGCAGCCAAGAATTGGCGGTTGGGCAGTACTTC
16	TRBD1	TRBV25-1	TRBJ1-5	-	CASSDRDRGKDQPQHF	TGTGCCAGCAGTGACCGGGACAGGGGGAAAGATCAGCCCCAGCATTTT
15	TRBD1	TRBV27	TRBJ1-2	-	CASSVWDRGGGGYTF	TGTGCCAGCAGCGTGTGGGACAGGGGAGGAGGTGGCTACACCTTC
15	-	TRBV19	TRBJ1-5	-	CASSSGSSSNQPQHF	TGTGCCAGTAGTTCGGGGTCAAGTAGCAATCAGCCCCAGCATTTT
11	-	TRBV2	TRBJ1-1	-	CASQMNTEAFF	TGTGCCAGCCAAATGAACACTGAAGCTTTCTTT
13	-	TRBV11-3	TRBJ2-7	-	CASSLGQGHKQYF	TGTGCCAGCAGCTTAGGGCAGGGTCATAAGCAGTACTTC
14	TRBD1	TRBV2	TRBJ2-2	-	CASRGTGGTGELFF	TGTGCCAGCAGGGGGACAGGGGGTACCGGGGAGCTGTTTTTT
16	-	TRBV5-6	TRBJ2-3	-	CASSGSPNRGTDTQYF	TGTGCCAGCAGCGGCTCCCCAAACAGGGGCACAGATACGCAGTATTTT
15	TRBD1	TRBV13	TRBJ2-7	-	CASSLPGQGPYEQYF	TGTGCCAGCAGCTTACCGGGACAGGGACCCTACGAGCAGTACTTC
12	-	TRBV6-5	TRBJ1-1	-	CASSYTGTEAFF	TGTGCCAGCAGTTATACCGGGACAGAAGCTTTCTTT
13	-	TRBV30	TRBJ1-1	-	CACSKGVNTEAFF	TGTGCCTGCTCCAAGGGGGTCAACACTGAAGCTTTCTTT
16	TRBD2	TRBV7-6	TRBJ2-3	-	CASSSIAGTTTDTQYF	TGTGCCAGCAGCTCAATAGCGGGAACCACCACAGATACGCAGTATTTT
15	TRBD1	TRBV27	TRBJ2-1	once	CASKKGQSSYNEQFF	TGTGCCAGCAAGAAGGGACAGAGCTCCTACAATGAGCAGTTCTTC
16	TRBD2	TRBV11-2	TRBJ2-2	-	CASSTRTSGSLGELFF	TGTGCCAGCAGCACACGGACTAGCGGGAGCCTCGGGGAGCTGTTTTTT
16	-	TRBV5-1	TRBJ2-2	once	CASSLVQGTNTGELFF	TGCGCCAGCAGCTTAGTACAGGGAACGAACACCGGGGAGCTGTTTTTT
15	-	TRBV6-1	TRBJ1-6	-	CASSERVQGGNPLHF	TGTGCCAGCAGTGAACGGGTACAGGGTGGGAATCCCCTCCACTTT
14	-	TRBV6-1	TRBJ2-5	-	CASRLDRFQETQYF	TGTGCCAGCAGGCTGGACAGATTCCAAGAGACCCAGTACTTC
18	TRBD1	TRBV28	TRBJ1-2	few	CASSPYSSRDRGLDGYTF	TGTGCCAGCAGTCCATATTCATCCCGGGACAGGGGGCTTGATGGCTACACCTTC
13	TRBD1	TRBV29-1	TRBJ1-1	-	CSALRQGETEAFF	TGCAGCGCCCTTCGACAGGGGGAAACTGAAGCTTTCTTT
14	-	TRBV5-1	TRBJ1-2	few	CASSPQGHSYGYTF	TGCGCCAGCAGCCCCCAAGGACACAGCTACGGCTACACCTTC
13	-	TRBV28	TRBJ1-1	-	CASSLFVGGATFF	TGTGCCAGCAGTTTATTTGTCGGGGGGGCAACTTTCTTT
13	-	TRBV28	TRBJ1-1	-	CASRIGKNTEAFF	TGTGCCAGCAGAATCGGGAAGAACACTGAAGCTTTCTTT
17	TRBD1	TRBV27	TRBJ2-7	-	CASSLGSTGQGYHEQYF	TGTGCCAGCAGTTTAGGGTCAACGGGACAGGGGTATCACGAGCAGTACTTC
15	TRBD1	TRBV5-1	TRBJ2-2	-	CASSASTGDTGELFF	TGCGCCAGCAGCGCCTCTACAGGGGACACCGGGGAGCTGTTTTTT
14	-	TRBV5-4	TRBJ1-1	many	CASSLGRGVTEAFF	TGTGCCAGCAGCTTGGGCAGGGGAGTTACTGAAGCTTTCTTT
15	TRBD1	TRBV5-4	TRBJ2-2	-	CASSFSRGRVGELFF	TGTGCCAGCAGCTTTTCCAGGGGGCGCGTCGGGGAGCTGTTTTTT
17	TRBD2	TRBV18	TRBJ2-4	-	CASSPGVGLAGQNIQYF	TGTGCCAGCTCACCAGGCGTAGGTTTAGCGGGCCAAAACATTCAGTACTTC
12	-	TRBV30	TRBJ2-7	-	CAWSVHLYEQYF	TGTGCCTGGAGTGTACACCTCTACGAGCAGTACTTC
11	-	TRBV6-1	TRBJ2-7	once	CASSEVHEQYF	TGTGCCAGCAGTGAGGTCCACGAGCAGTACTTC
13	-	TRBV6-1	TRBJ1-1	-	CASKSYRESEAFF	TGTGCCAGCAAATCCTACAGGGAATCTGAAGCTTTCTTT
14	TRBD2	TRBV11-3	TRBJ2-1	few	CASSLASGTEEQFF	TGTGCCAGCAGCTTAGCTAGCGGGACAGAGGAGCAGTTCTTC
15	TRBD2	TRBV7-3	TRBJ2-1	-	CASSPGLAGVGEQFF	TGTGCCAGCAGCCCGGGACTAGCGGGAGTGGGTGAGCAGTTCTTC
13	TRBD1	TRBV29-1	TRBJ2-5	-	CSVDGTGVETQYF	TGCAGCGTTGATGGGACAGGGGTAGAGACCCAGTACTTC
19	TRBD1	TRBV10-1	TRBJ2-1	-	CASSDTRTGGVGSYNEQFF	TGCGCCAGCAGTGATACGAGGACAGGGGGCGTCGGGTCCTACAATGAGCAGTTCTTC
15	TRBD1	TRBV6-1	TRBJ1-2	once	CASRWTGGRNYGYTF	TGTGCCAGCAGATGGACAGGTGGACGTAACTATGGCTACACCTTC
17	TRBD1	TRBV30	TRBJ1-3	few	CAWSKETGDRERHTIYF	TGTGCCTGGAGCAAAGAAACGGGGGACAGGGAAAGACACACCATATATTTT
17	-	TRBV4-2	TRBJ2-5	-	CASSQGGRASPQETQYF	TGTGCCAGCAGCCAAGGAGGGCGAGCTAGCCCCCAAGAGACCCAGTACTTC